These 9 T cell receptor beta chains were all obtained from the same sample, sequenced in a study of blood T cells in healthy people across ages. Next came a second PCR, run for about 6 to 11 cycles, which used a sample-barcoded 5' primer along with a J-beta primer mix. A single record per CDR3 protein comes from TCRdb applying MiXCR to the 5' RACE reads. The sample carries 800,000 to 1,300,000 distinct CDR3 sequences, 25% recorded once. The data were also submitted as part of a second study, on T cells of mothers and their children.

The sample taken for sequencing was blood. The receptors here all came from a girl aged 2-15 years in good health.

This clonotype was observed a handful of times. The V and J genes are TRBV29-1 and TRBJ1-1, with D perhaps matching TRBD1 (5 bases). V was cut by 3 bases and J by 0 bases, with 8 bases left in between. In germline, CDR1 is SQVTM, CDR2 ANQGSEA. The CDR3 runs 13 residues. CDR3 loop: CSVEGLLNTEAFF. In DNA, the CDR3 is TGCAGCGTTGAGGGGCTTTTGAACACTGAAGCTTTCTTT. The whole variable domain, filled in from reference TRBV29-1 and TRBJ1-1, reads SAVISQKPSRDICQRGTSLTIQCQVDSQVTMMFWYRQQPGQSLTLIATANQGSEATYESGFVIDKFPISRPNLTFSTLTVSNMSPEDSSIYLCSVEGLLNTEAFFGQGTRLTVV.

The V and J genes are TRBV29-1 and TRBJ2-5; TRBD1 matches at 7 bases. There are 15 residues in the CDR3. Trimming at V came to 0 bases and at J to 3 bases, leaving 7 bases not matched to a gene. Germline V CDR1 and CDR2: SQVTM, ANQGSEA. CDR3 in DNA: TGCAGCGTTGAAGATCGGAGACAGGGTAAAGAGACCCAGTACTTC. Encoded protein: CSVEDRRQGKETQYF.

The chain's CDR3 is CASSRQPRQPQHF. CDR3 in DNA: TGTGCCAGCAGCCGACAGCCCCGGCAGCCCCAGCATTTT. The chain joins TRBV6-1 to TRBJ1-5; TRBD1 might be the D (5 bases). Trimming took 6 bases from V and 7 from J, leaving 13 bases between them. CDR3 length: 13 amino acids. Germline V gene sequence: CDR1 MNHNS, CDR2 SASEGT.

The table lists this clonotype with a few counts. This chain connects TRBV4-3 to TRBJ1-1, with 7 bases lining up with TRBD1. Germline V lookup: CDR1 LGHNA, CDR2 YSLEER. The length of the CDR3 is 13 residues. V gave up 0 bases and J gave up 10 bases; unmatched junction bases: 5. The CDR3: CASSQDGGQLAFF. In DNA, the CDR3 is TGCGCCAGCAGCCAAGATGGGGGACAGCTAGCTTTCTTT.

This rearrangement joins TRBV12-3 or TRBV12-4 to TRBJ1-2; D unresolved. With 6 bases removed from V and 7 bases from J, the gap between germline ends came to 12 bases. There are 12 residues in the CDR3. CDR3 sequence: CASSSTVTGYTF. DNA for the CDR3: TGTGCCAGCAGCTCTACAGTTACTGGCTACACCTTC.

The rearrangement joins TRBV7-9 to TRBJ2-7; weak D call: TRBD1 (6 bases). V was clipped by 7 bases and J by 0 bases, with 16 bases between them. The CDR3 covers 15 residues. CDR1 SEHNR and CDR2 FQNEAQ come from the germline V gene (reference sequence). DNA for the CDR3: TGTGCCAGCACTCCCTCAGGGGCCGTCTCCTACGAGCAGTACTTC. Its protein is CASTPSGAVSYEQYF.

The chain employs TRBV2 and TRBJ2-7, with 7 bases matching TRBD2. CDR1 is SNHLY and CDR2 is FYNNEI in the germline V gene. With 7 bases clipped from V and 7 bases from J, the junction kept 19 bases outside the gene matches. The CDR3 loop spans 16 amino acids. This CDR3 reads CASNFLPGLTLGEQYF. For the CDR3, the DNA is TGTGCCAGCAACTTTCTGCCGGGACTAACCTTAGGGGAGCAGTACTTC.

In its sample, this clonotype was seen a few times. The J gene is TRBJ1-2, the V gene TRBV28; 9 bases are shared with TRBD1. With 6 bases clipped from V and 8 bases from J, the junction kept 7 bases outside the gene matches. This CDR3 has 13 residues. CDR1 is MDHEN and CDR2 is SYDVKM in the germline V gene. CDR3 residues: CASRTGGVSGYTF. DNA of the CDR3: TGTGCCAGCAGAACAGGGGGCGTGAGCGGCTACACCTTC.

The chain joins TRBV2 to TRBJ1-2; 7 positions match TRBD1. The CDR3 covers 16 residues. J gave up 5 bases and V 5 bases, and 14 bases lay outside the gene matches. Germline V CDR1 and CDR2: SNHLY, FYNNEI. CDR3 DNA sequence: TGTGCCAGCAGTTTACCAACAGACAGGGCGGTGTATGGCTACACCTTC. This translates into CASSLPTDRAVYGYTF.